Included here is one T cell receptor (beta chain) sequence, with context. This entry belongs to a study of blood T cell repertoires in COVID-19. The V gene end was trimmed by 3 bases and the J gene end by 5 bases; junction bases not matched to a gene: 14. This CDR3 region has 17 residues. In germline, CDR1 is MDHEN, CDR2 SYDVKM. Here immunoSEQ multiplex PCR was the method, and the copy in TCRdb shows in-frame clones only, minus some. The sample has approximately 120,000 clones, 80% seen once. Sequenced input: peripheral blood. The chain joins TRBV28 to TRBJ2-5, with 8 bases aligning to TRBD2. The sequence came from a human donor in a cohort sampled during active or convalescent COVID-19. DNA for the CDR3: TGTGCCAGCAGTTTCCCCACTAATGAGCGGGGGTGGGAGACCCAGTACTTC. Residues: CASSFPTNERGWETQYF.